The clone carrying this T cell receptor beta chain was detected once. The record originates from a study of CD8 T cells in Susac syndrome. CDR3 length equals 14 residues. Germline V lookup: CDR1 LGHNT, CDR2 FRNRAP. V was shortened by 6 bases and J by 6 bases, with 15 bases between the two germline ends. The RNA, roughly 0.5 to 1 ug, was put through reverse transcription using random hexamers. Via MiXCR, TCRdb re-called the immunoSEQ multiplex PCR reads, giving one row per CDR3 protein. The sample contains about 50,000 distinct CDR3 sequences, about 92% of which appear only once. The receptor was isolated from a human donor with multiple sclerosis. The chain links TRBV12-5 to TRBJ1-5, with D maybe TRBD1 (5 bases). The sample taken for sequencing was CD8+ T cells from PBMCs. The CDR3 sequence is CASGMGGFSQPQHF. Written as DNA, the CDR3 is TGTGCTAGTGGCATGGGGGGATTTAGTCAGCCCCAGCATTTT. Full variable domain (outside the CDR3, taken from reference TRBV12-5 and TRBJ1-5): DARVTQTPRHKVTEMGQEVTMRCQPILGHNTVFWYRQTMMQGLELLAYFRNRAPLDDSGMPKDRFSAEMPDATLATLKIQPSEPRDSAVYFCASGMGGFSQPQHFGDGTRLSIL.